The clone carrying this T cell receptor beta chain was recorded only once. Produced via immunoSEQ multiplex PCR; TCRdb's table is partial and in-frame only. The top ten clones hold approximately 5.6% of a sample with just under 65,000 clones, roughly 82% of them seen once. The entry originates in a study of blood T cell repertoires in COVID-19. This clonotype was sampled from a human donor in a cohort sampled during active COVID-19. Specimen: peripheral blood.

Written as DNA, the CDR3 is TGTGCCAGCAGCTTAGAACAGACCACAGATACGCAGTATTTT. Translation gives CASSLEQTTDTQYF. The V and J genes are TRBV7-2 and TRBJ2-3; no definite D call. Deletions cut 1 base from V and 2 bases from J, with 7 bases between. Germline CDR1 is SGHTA and CDR2 is FQGNSA. The CDR3 has 14 amino acids.